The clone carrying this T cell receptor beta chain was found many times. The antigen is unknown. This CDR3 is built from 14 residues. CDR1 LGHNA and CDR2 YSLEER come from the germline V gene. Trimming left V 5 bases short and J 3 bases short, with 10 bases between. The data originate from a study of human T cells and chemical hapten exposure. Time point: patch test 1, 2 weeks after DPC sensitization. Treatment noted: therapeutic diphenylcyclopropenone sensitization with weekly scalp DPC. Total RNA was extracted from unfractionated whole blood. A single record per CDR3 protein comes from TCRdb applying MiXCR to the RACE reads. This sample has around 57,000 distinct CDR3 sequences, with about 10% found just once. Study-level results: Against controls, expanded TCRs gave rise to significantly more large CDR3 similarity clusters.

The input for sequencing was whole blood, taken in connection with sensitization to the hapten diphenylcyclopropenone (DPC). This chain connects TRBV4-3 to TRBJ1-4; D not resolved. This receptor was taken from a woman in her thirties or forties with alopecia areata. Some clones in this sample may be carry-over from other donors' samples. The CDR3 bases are TGCGCCAGCAGCATAGTCCGGTCTAATGAAAAACTGTTTTTT. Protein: CASSIVRSNEKLFF.